The clone carrying this T cell receptor beta chain was found a few times. What it binds is not known. Both iRepertoire HTBI primers and Arm-PCR of CDR3 regions were used to build the TCR beta libraries. TCRdb re-derived calls from the multiplex PCR reads in MiXCR, one entry per CDR3 protein. The table records approximately 690,000 distinct CDR3 sequences, 25% to 35% of them present only once. V was pared by 5 bases and J by 8 bases, with 6 bases between. Per the germline V gene, CDR1 is MNHNS and CDR2 is SASEGT. The CDR3 has 11 residues. Time point noted: persistent/refractory GD, antithyroid drugs over 5 years with positive TRAb. RNA from PBMCs was the source of the TCR library. The sample originates from a study of regulatory T cells in long-lasting Graves disease. Study-wide results and caveats: Under persistent disease, TRBV28, TRBJ1-2 and TRBJ2-5 were used preferentially.

V gene TRBV6-1 combines with J gene TRBJ1-4; D gene uncertain. Material: peripheral blood mononuclear cells (PBMCs), obtained when the disease was refractory, from a patient treated with antithyroid drugs. This clonotype originated in a female donor with Graves disease. The CDR3 loop reads CASSLEEKLFF. Written as DNA, the CDR3 is TGTGCCAGCAGTCTCGAGGAAAAACTGTTTTTT.